This entry is about one TCR beta chain. Its specificity is unknown. Repertoires were generated with immunoSEQ multiplex PCR, while TCRdb's copy carries only in-frame clones and drops some. The table lists just under 35,000 clones, 80% of them singletons. These data come from a study of T cells in narcolepsy. Overall study: Healthy controls were enrolled alongside patients with narcolepsy type 1 or type 2.

V dropped 2 bases and J dropped 4; count of bases not matched to a gene: 5. CDR1 SGHTA and CDR2 FQGTGA come from the germline V gene. The CDR3 runs to 18 residues. Whole-study results and caveats: Reportedly, autoreactive clonotypes were serially detected in patients' blood but not controls'. Some memory CD4+ repertoires had no autoreactive clone sequences. Comparing one patient's CSF and blood CD4+ clonotypes highlighted HCRT- and TRIB2-specific autoreactive clonotypes.

This clonotype was sampled from a human donor in good health. V and J are TRBV7-3 and TRBJ2-2; the match to TRBD2 covers 15 bases. The material sequenced was memory (CD45RA-) CD4+ T cells from blood. Here the CDR3 DNA reads TGTGCCAGCAGCTTAGGACTAGCGGGAGGGTCGGGCACCGGGGAGCTGTTTTTT. Protein: CASSLGLAGGSGTGELFF.